This entry lists 15 T cell receptor beta chains sequenced from one sample in a study of T cell repertoires in cytomegalovirus infection. These receptors' targets are unknown. MiXCR was run by TCRdb on the reads, yielding one entry per CDR3 protein. The data contain about 830,000 distinct CDR3 sequences, 32% of them singletons. Sequencing was performed on cultured CD8+ T cells from PBMCs, taken from culture after CMV antigen stimulation. Every receptor here comes from a human donor in good health (CMV status not recorded). Some clones in this sample may be carry-over from other donors' samples.

This clonotype was observed at least ten times. This rearrangement joins TRBV12-3 or TRBV12-4 to TRBJ2-1, with TRBD2 as a possible D gene (5 bases). This CDR3 has 15 residues. Trimming cost V 5 bases and J 10 bases, with 21 bases left between them. The CDR3 region has the DNA TGTGCCAGCAGTCCGAGCGGTGTGGGTCTAAAGGAGCAGTTCTTC. It yields the protein CASSPSGVGLKEQFF.

This clonotype was detected a few times. The chain carries TRBV11-2 and TRBJ2-3, with 7 bases aligning to TRBD2. The V segment lost 5 bases and the J segment 3 bases; nucleotides outside the gene matches: 11. CDR3 length equals 16 residues. Looked up from germline, CDR1 is SGHAT and CDR2 is FQNNGV. Written as DNA, the CDR3 is TGTGCCAGCAGCGACGATGGAGCGGGGCTGACAGATACGCAGTATTTT. Translating gives CASSDDGAGLTDTQYF.

The chain is built from TRBV28 and TRBJ2-5; D might be TRBD1 (6 bases). V was shortened by 3 bases and J by 2 bases, with 31 bases between the two germline ends. The CDR3 is made up of 21 amino acids. The germline V gene encodes CDR1 MDHEN and CDR2 SYDVKM. CDR3 nucleotides: TGTGCCAGCAGTTTCCAGGGGAAGGTAGCAGAGACAGCTTTTGAACAAGAGACCCAGTACTTC. Amino acids: CASSFQGKVAETAFEQETQYF.

The chain employs TRBV5-1 and TRBJ1-2; tentatively, D is TRBD1 (5 bases). This CDR3 spans 15 amino acids. V was shortened by 4 bases and J by 4 bases, with 17 bases between the two germline ends. Germline lookup yields CDR1 SGHRS and CDR2 YFSETQ. CDR3 DNA sequence: TGCGCCAGCAGCCCAACTTGGGGCGAGGGCTATGGCTACACCTTC. This translates into CASSPTWGEGYGYTF.

V gene TRBV7-9 combines with J gene TRBJ2-1, with D uncertain. Trimming took 4 bases from V and 9 from J, leaving 10 bases between them. Germline lookup yields CDR1 SEHNR and CDR2 FQNEAQ (reference sequence). The CDR3 runs to 12 residues. The CDR3 reads CASSSLFGEQFF. In DNA, the CDR3 is TGTGCCAGCAGCTCGCTGTTCGGTGAGCAGTTCTTC.

This clonotype was recorded a few times. J is TRBJ1-6 and V is TRBV6-5, with D unresolved. Trimming left V 2 bases short and J 7 bases short, with 18 bases between. The CDR3 has 17 residues. Germline V gives CDR1 MNHEY, CDR2 SVGAGI. CDR3 sequence (DNA): TGTGCCAGCAGTTACGCCTACGAGGGTACAAAAAATTCACCCCTCCACTTT. This translates into CASSYAYEGTKNSPLHF.

V is TRBV9 and J is TRBJ2-1; D is perhaps TRBD1 (5 bases). CDR1 and CDR2 (germline): SGDLS, YYNGEE. Trimming cost V 0 bases and J 2 bases, with 9 bases left between them. The length of the CDR3 is 15 residues. The CDR3 sequence: CASSVDMGPYNEQFF. Here the CDR3 DNA reads TGTGCCAGCAGCGTAGATATGGGGCCCTACAATGAGCAGTTCTTC.

This sequence joins TRBV13 and TRBJ1-1; the D is unclear. Germline V gene data show CDR1 as PRHDT and CDR2 as FYEKMQ (reference sequence). V shed 3 bases and J shed 7 bases, with 12 bases lying between them. The CDR3 is 13 amino acids. This CDR3 is CASSFRRSLEAFF. DNA of the CDR3: TGTGCCAGCAGCTTCCGGCGGAGTCTTGAAGCTTTCTTT.

The sample holds a few counts of this clonotype. The chain is built from TRBV28 and TRBJ2-7; tentatively, D is TRBD1 or TRBD2 (5 bases each). The length of the CDR3 is 13 residues. Between the trimmed V and J ends, which lost 3 bases and 5 bases, there was a span of 11 bases. CDR1 is MDHEN and CDR2 is SYDVKM in the germline V gene. CDR3 bases: TGTGCCAGCAGTTTGAGGGGACCCCACGAGCAGTACGTC. Translated: CASSLRGPHEQYV.

This clonotype has at least ten counts. The CDR3 here is CASSLGGPTFGTGELFF. The CDR3 DNA reads as TGTGCCAGCAGCTTAGGGGGTCCGACATTCGGGACCGGGGAGCTGTTTTTT. This rearrangement joins TRBV7-8 to TRBJ2-2; D gene ambiguous. The V end lost 1 base, the J end lost 5 bases, and 17 bases lay between the germline ends. CDR3 length equals 17 residues. Germline CDR1 reads SGHVS; CDR2 reads FQNEAQ.

CDR3 protein: CASSFPGWTEAFF. CDR3 nucleotides: TGTGCCAGCAGTTTTCCAGGGTGGACTGAAGCTTTCTTT. The rearrangement joins TRBV27 to TRBJ1-1; D possibly corresponds to TRBD1 (5 bases). The CDR3 totals 13 residues. V lost 3 bases, J lost 5 bases, and 10 bases lay in between. CDR1 is MNHEY and CDR2 is SMNVEV in the germline V gene (reference sequence).

This clonotype has a count of ten or more. The J gene is TRBJ2-2, the V gene TRBV4-1, with 9 nucleotides matching TRBD1. Per the germline V gene, CDR1 is MGHRA and CDR2 is YSYEKL. There are 17 residues in the CDR3. V lost 2 bases and J lost 0; bases outside the gene matches: 4. The CDR3 region has the DNA TGCGCCAGCAGCCAAAAACAGGGGGCATCGAACACCGGGGAGCTGTTTTTT. Protein sequence: CASSQKQGASNTGELFF.

The chain has TRBV6-2 or TRBV6-3 and TRBJ2-4; D gene uncertain. This CDR3 region has 19 residues. The germline CDR1 and CDR2 sequences are MNHEY and SVGEGT. With 0 bases removed from V and 7 bases from J, the gap between germline ends came to 25 bases. The CDR3 loop is CASSYSSSPTNLAGNIQYF. CDR3 DNA sequence: TGTGCCAGCAGTTACTCGTCGAGTCCTACTAATTTAGCCGGGAACATTCAGTACTTC.

The chain uses TRBV28 and TRBJ2-3, with TRBD2 matching over 9 bases. This CDR3 is built from 17 residues. Germline V lookup: CDR1 MDHEN, CDR2 SYDVKM. Losses at the gene ends were 5 bases for V and 2 bases for J; bases not matched to a gene: 11. CDR3 DNA: TGTGCCAGCAGTCCTAGCCCTTTAGCGGGGGTCACAGATACGCAGTATTTT. Protein sequence: CASSPSPLAGVTDTQYF.

A few counts support this clonotype. As DNA, the CDR3 is TGCGCCAGCAGTCAATTAAATTCCGGGACAGGGCCTTTTTCGGGCAATCAGCCCCAGCATTTT. Amino acid sequence: CASSQLNSGTGPFSGNQPQHF. The chain joins TRBV23-1 to TRBJ1-5; 9 nucleotides match TRBD1. TRBV23-1 is designated an ORF whose function remains uncertain. With V trimmed by 1 base and J by 2 bases, 18 bases remained unmatched. The CDR3 spans 21 residues.